This is a list of T cell receptor beta chains from one sample in a study of blood T cell repertoires in COVID-19. The protocol was immunoSEQ multiplex PCR, while the TCRdb copy is restricted to in-frame clones and leaves out a portion. This table holds some 94,000 clones, about four fifths found once. Material: peripheral blood. These receptors were taken from a man between 65 and 80 years old with active or convalescent COVID-19. CDR3s include the opening cysteine and the closing phenylalanine or tryptophan. D genes are given only for firm matches. Clone size is given for some rows only: seen once, a few or many times, or a class if the clone is expanded.

TRBJ1-4 - TRBV5-5 - TGTGCCAGCAGCTTTTCACGGGTCAATGAAAAACTGTTTTTT CASSFSRVNEKLFF
TRBJ2-3 - TRBV5-4 TRBD1 TGTGCCAGCAGCTCAAACAAGGGGGCCGATACGCAGTATTTT CASSSNKGADTQYF
TRBJ2-4 - TRBV2 - TGTGCCAGCAGCCCAACCGCGGCCGGCATTCAGTACTTC CASSPTAAGIQYF
TRBJ2-1 - TRBV9 TRBD2 TGTGCCAGCAGCACGGGGGGACTAGCTACCAATGAGCAGTTCTTC CASSTGGLATNEQFF
TRBJ1-1 - TRBV14 TRBD1 TGTGCCAGCAGCCTCCGGGACAGGGGGGTAGACACTGAAGCTTTCTTT CASSLRDRGVDTEAFF
TRBJ2-7 - TRBV5-3 - TGTGCCAGAAGCTTCACATTTAGGGGACCGGGGGACGAGCAGTACTTC CARSFTFRGPGDEQYF
TRBJ2-7 - TRBV20-1 TRBD1 TGCAGTGCTAGTCGGACAGGGTTCGAGCAGTACTTC CSASRTGFEQYF
TRBJ2-3 - TRBV11-3 - TGTGCCAGCAGCTTCAGGGGAAGCACAGATACGCAGTATTTT CASSFRGSTDTQYF
TRBJ1-1 - TRBV6-5 TRBD1 TGTGCCAGCAGTTACCAACCGGGACAGGGTTACACTGAAGCTTTCTTT CASSYQPGQGYTEAFF
TRBJ1-1 - TRBV2 - TGTGCCAGCAGAATCGGGGGAAACACTGAAGCTTTCTTT CASRIGGNTEAFF
TRBJ2-2 - TRBV7-2 - TGTGCCAGCAGCGTATATAACACCGGGGAGCTGTTTTTT CASSVYNTGELFF
TRBJ2-3 - TRBV6-5 TRBD1 TGTGCCAGCAGCGGACAGGGGACAGATACGCAGTATTTT CASSGQGTDTQYF
TRBJ2-7 once TRBV29-1 TRBD2 TGCAGCGTCGCTAGCGGGGGGCAGGTCTACGAGCAGTACTTC CSVASGGQVYEQYF
TRBJ2-3 once TRBV7-3 - TGTGCCAGCAGCTCGGGAGTGGGGGATACAGATACGCAGTATTTT CASSSGVGDTDTQYF
TRBJ1-2 once TRBV7-9 - TGTGCCAGCAGCCACCCCCCACCTGCGGGCTATGGCTACACCTTC CASSHPPPAGYGYTF
TRBJ2-5 - TRBV6-2/TRBV6-3 TRBD2 TGTGCCAGCAGTTCCGGCCCCGGGACTAGCCGAGGGACCCAGTACTTC CASSSGPGTSRGTQYF
TRBJ1-2 once TRBV18 - TGTGCCAGCTCACCAGGGCCAGGGGCTGGCTATGGCTACACCTTC CASSPGPGAGYGYTF
TRBJ1-5 - TRBV19 - TGTGCCAGTATATACAGGGTAGGCGATCAGCCCCAGCATTTT CASIYRVGDQPQHF
TRBJ2-5 - TRBV30 TRBD2 TGTGCCTGGAGTGTTAGCGGGGGGGCCGGGGAGACCCAGTACTTC CAWSVSGGAGETQYF
TRBJ2-2 - TRBV6-5 TRBD2 TGTGCCAGCAGCCTAGAGCGGGGGACCACCGGGGAGCTGTTTTTT CASSLERGTTGELFF
TRBJ2-1 - TRBV5-1 - TGCGCCAGCAGCCCCCCTCTCGGCTACAATGAGCAGTTCTTC CASSPPLGYNEQFF
TRBJ1-2 once TRBV18 TRBD1 TGTGCCAGCTCGCCGTATGGGACAGGCGTCTATGGCTACACCTTC CASSPYGTGVYGYTF
TRBJ2-2 - TRBV2 - TGTGCCAGCAGCGGAGCCGGGAGGGAGCTGTTTTTT CASSGAGRELFF
TRBJ1-4 - TRBV4-3 TRBD1 TGCGCCAGCAGCGACAGGGCAACTAATGAAAAACTGTTTTTT CASSDRATNEKLFF
TRBJ2-1 - TRBV28 TRBD2 TGTGCCAGCAGTTCGACCGGGACTAGACACTACAATGAGCAGTTCTTC CASSSTGTRHYNEQFF
TRBJ1-1 - TRBV9 - TGTGCCAGCAGCGTAGTAGGGGGGAACACTGAAGCTTTCTTT CASSVVGGNTEAFF
TRBJ1-6 - TRBV25-1 - TGTGCCAGCCGCGGGATGTCCAATTCACCCCTCCACTTT CASRGMSNSPLHF
TRBJ2-1 - TRBV11-3 TRBD2 TGTGCCAGCAGCCCGACTAGCGGGAATTACAATGAGCAGTTCTTC CASSPTSGNYNEQFF
TRBJ1-2 once TRBV19 TRBD1 TGTGCCAGTAGGACCGGGACAGTCTATGGCTACACCTTC CASRTGTVYGYTF
TRBJ2-5 - TRBV7-2 - TGTGCCAGCAGCCCAGGGGTTGGGGAGACCCAGTACTTC CASSPGVGETQYF
TRBJ1-6 - TRBV19 TRBD1 TGTGCCACATCACAGGGGGCGCGATATAATTCACCCCTCCACTTT CATSQGARYNSPLHF
TRBJ2-7 - TRBV30 - TGTGCCTGGAGCAAGGGGGATTTGTACGAGCAGTACTTC CAWSKGDLYEQYF
TRBJ2-7 - TRBV6-5 TRBD1 TGTGCCAGCAGTCGGTGGGGACAGGGCTCCTACGAGCAGTACTTC CASSRWGQGSYEQYF
TRBJ2-5 - TRBV7-9 TRBD1 TGTGCCAGCAGCAGAGAGGACAGGGGTTTCGAGACCCAGTACTTC CASSREDRGFETQYF
TRBJ1-6 - TRBV4-1 TRBD1 TGCGCCAGCAGCCAAGATGAAAAGGGCGACAGGGCAAATTCACCCCTCCACTTT CASSQDEKGDRANSPLHF
TRBJ1-5 - TRBV19 - TGTGCCAGTAGTATAAGGAGGGGTCGCGGGGTTCAGCCCCAGCATTTT CASSIRRGRGVQPQHF
TRBJ2-7 - TRBV7-2 TRBD1 TGTGCCAGCAGCTTCTCGGCCGGACAGGGGGACGAGCAGTACTTC CASSFSAGQGDEQYF
TRBJ1-2 - TRBV6-2/TRBV6-3 TRBD1 TGTGCCAGCAGTTACCGAGGACAGGCAAACTATGGCTACACCTTC CASSYRGQANYGYTF
TRBJ2-3 - TRBV30 TRBD1 TGTGCCTGGAGTGTAGGAGGGACAGGGCCAGATACGCAGTATTTT CAWSVGGTGPDTQYF
TRBJ1-1 few TRBV3-1/TRBV3-2 TRBD1 TGTGCCAGCAGCCTTGGGACAGGGGGCACTGAAGCTTTCTTT CASSLGTGGTEAFF
TRBJ1-1 - TRBV19 - TGTGCCAGTAGTATAGGACTTCAGGGAAGCACTGAAGCTTTCTTT CASSIGLQGSTEAFF
TRBJ2-7 - TRBV19 TRBD1 TGTGCCAGTAGTAGAGGAACAGGGGGATATGCAGCCCCTGAGGCCTACGAGCAGTACTTC CASSRGTGGYAAPEAYEQYF
TRBJ2-5 once TRBV10-3 - TGTGCCACGGGAGTGGCAGAGACCCAGTACTTC CATGVAETQYF
TRBJ2-3 - TRBV27 - TGTGCCAGCAGCCCCGTCTATGCGCGGGGAGCAGGAGATACGCAGTATTTT CASSPVYARGAGDTQYF
TRBJ2-3 - TRBV7-2 - TGTGCCAGCAGCTACAGGCGCTCAGGGCATTCTAGCACAGATACGCAGTATTTT CASSYRRSGHSSTDTQYF
TRBJ2-5 - TRBV6-1 - TGTGCCAGCAGTGAAAGGAACAGCCAAGAGACCCAGTACTTC CASSERNSQETQYF
TRBJ1-1 few TRBV6-5 TRBD1 TGTGCCAGCAGTTCGACCGGGACAGCGAACACTGAAGCTTTCTTT CASSSTGTANTEAFF
TRBJ2-5 - TRBV19 TRBD2 TGTGCCAGTAGTATAGGGGCAGGGAGGGAAGAGACCCAGTACTTC CASSIGAGREETQYF
TRBJ1-3 - TRBV5-5 TRBD1 TGTGCCAGCAGCCGCCCAGGGACAGGGAGTGGAAACACCATATATTTT CASSRPGTGSGNTIYF
TRBJ1-1 - TRBV19 - TGTGCCAGTAGTATCCGACAGAATTACCAGAACACTGAAGCTTTCTTT CASSIRQNYQNTEAFF
TRBJ2-7 - TRBV19 - TGTGCCAGTAGTATCGACGGGTCCTCCTTAACCTACGAGCAGTACTTC CASSIDGSSLTYEQYF
TRBJ2-1 - TRBV6-6 TRBD1 TGTGCCAGCAGCAGCACGACAGGGGCTGGTGAGCAGTTCTTC CASSSTTGAGEQFF
TRBJ2-3 - TRBV2 TRBD2 TGTGCCAGCAGTGTTCTAGCGGGTGGCACAGATACGCAGTATTTT CASSVLAGGTDTQYF
TRBJ1-2 - TRBV27 - TGTGCCAGCAGATCGTTCGGGGTGGGCGGCTACACCTTC CASRSFGVGGYTF